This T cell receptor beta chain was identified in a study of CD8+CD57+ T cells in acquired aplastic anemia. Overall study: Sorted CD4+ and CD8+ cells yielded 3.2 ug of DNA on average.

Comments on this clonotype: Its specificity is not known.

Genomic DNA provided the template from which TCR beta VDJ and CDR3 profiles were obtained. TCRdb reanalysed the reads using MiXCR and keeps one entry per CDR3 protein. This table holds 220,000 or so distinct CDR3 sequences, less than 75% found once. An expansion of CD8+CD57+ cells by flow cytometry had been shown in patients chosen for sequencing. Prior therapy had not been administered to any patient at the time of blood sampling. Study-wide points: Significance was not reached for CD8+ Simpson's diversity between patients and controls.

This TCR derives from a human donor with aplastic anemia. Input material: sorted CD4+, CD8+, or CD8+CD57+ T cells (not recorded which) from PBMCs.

The CDR3 sequence: CASSEGGRSRETQYF. CDR3 DNA: TGTGCCAGCAGTGAAGGGGGACGCTCACGAGAGACCCAGTACTTC. This rearrangement joins TRBV2 to TRBJ2-5; D may match TRBD1 or TRBD2 (5 bases each). CDR1 is SNHLY, CDR2 FYNNEI, per germline. The CDR3 loop spans 15 amino acids. Deletions cut 1 base from V and 4 bases from J, with 13 bases between.